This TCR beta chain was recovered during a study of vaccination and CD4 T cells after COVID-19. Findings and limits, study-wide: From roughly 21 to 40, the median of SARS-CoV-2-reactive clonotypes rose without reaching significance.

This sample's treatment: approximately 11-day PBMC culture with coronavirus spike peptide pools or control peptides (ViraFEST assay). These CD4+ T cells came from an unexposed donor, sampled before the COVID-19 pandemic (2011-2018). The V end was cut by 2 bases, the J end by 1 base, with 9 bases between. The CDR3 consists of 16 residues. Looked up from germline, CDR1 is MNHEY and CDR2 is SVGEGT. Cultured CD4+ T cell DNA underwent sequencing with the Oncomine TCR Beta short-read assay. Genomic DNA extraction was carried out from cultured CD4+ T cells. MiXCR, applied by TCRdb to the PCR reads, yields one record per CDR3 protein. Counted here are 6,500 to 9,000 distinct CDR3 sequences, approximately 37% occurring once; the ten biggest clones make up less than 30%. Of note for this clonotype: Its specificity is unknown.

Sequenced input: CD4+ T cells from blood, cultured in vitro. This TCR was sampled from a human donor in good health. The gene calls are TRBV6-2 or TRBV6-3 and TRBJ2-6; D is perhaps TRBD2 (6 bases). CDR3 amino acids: CASSYGGTSGANVLTF. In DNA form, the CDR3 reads TGTGCCAGCAGTTACGGTGGGACTTCTGGGGCCAACGTCCTGACTTTC.